The source of this TCR beta chain is a study of T cell responses to AZD1222 COVID-19 vaccine. Study observations and caveats: It should be noted that donors were predominantly white British and more often female, and clonal diversity was possibly underestimated. Mapped onto spike, vaccine-associated CD4 TCRs spanned it and were dominant at 160-218 and 743-854. Only after the peak T cell response were repertoires sampled. Nearly half of unique spike-specific TCRs reportedly avoided B.1.351 and B.1.1.7 mutated regions.

As to this clone: Its antigen remains unknown.

V shed 3 bases and J 6 bases; nucleotides not matched to a gene: 11. The germline V gene has CDR1 MDHEN and CDR2 SYDVKM. The CDR3 is made up of 16 amino acids. The assay was immunoSEQ multiplex PCR, and TCRdb's table has in-frame clones only and misses some. The sample has about 120,000 clones; roughly 88% are singletons. This sequence was found in an adult in good health. The rearrangement links TRBV28 to TRBJ1-5, with TRBD1 matching over 7 bases. The sample was peripheral blood, taken on day 0 of MenACWY control vaccination. CDR3 region: CASSFPGRGGGQPQHF. The CDR3 DNA sequence: TGTGCCAGCAGTTTTCCCGGCAGGGGGGGAGGTCAGCCCCAGCATTTT.